Each of the 31 T cell receptor beta chains below was sequenced from the same sample in a study of PD-1 blockade in mismatch repair-deficient tumors (dated by TCRdb to the late 2010s). This sample's time point label indicates: approximately eleven-day in vitro stimulation with candidate neoantigen peptide 7. Their cognate antigens are unknown. The library was made by the immunoSEQ multiplex PCR assay. TCRdb limited this immuneACCESS table to in-frame rearrangements with V and J called. A share of clones is missing; checked studies link under half to unresolved V genes, and the rest is unexplained. This sample has nearly 9,000 clones in its table, and approximately 88% of those were observed once. The ten largest clonotypes hold roughly 12% of the sample. The input for sequencing was cells cultured in vitro, taken from a patient treated with pembrolizumab. The receptors derive from an adult with mismatch repair-deficient cancer.

J is TRBJ1-3 and V is TRBV5-1; no clear D gene. This CDR3 has 13 amino acids. From germline, CDR1 is SGHRS and CDR2 YFSETQ. Trimming removed 4 bases at V and 4 bases at J, with 9 bases between. The CDR3, as DNA: TGCGCCAGCAGCACCAGGTCGGGAAACACCATATATTTT. Residues: CASSTRSGNTIYF.

The chain has TRBV5-1 and TRBJ2-7; no definite D call. With 0 bases removed from V and 2 bases from J, the gap between germline ends came to 6 bases. The length of the CDR3 is 13 residues. Germline V gene sequence: CDR1 SGHRS, CDR2 YFSETQ. CDR3 sequence reads: CASSLERAYEQYF. The CDR3 nucleotides are TGCGCCAGCAGCTTGGAACGGGCCTACGAGCAGTACTTC. The full variable domain, with the rest looked up from reference TRBV5-1 and TRBJ2-7, is KAGVTQTPRYLIKTRGQQVTLSCSPISGHRSVSWYQQTPGQGLQFLFEYFSETQRNKGNFPGRFSGRQFSNSRSEMNVSTLELGDSALYLCASSLERAYEQYFGPGTRLTVT.

This chain uses TRBV28 with TRBJ2-3; D may be TRBD1 (5 bases). The CDR3 has 14 amino acids. V lost 0 bases, J lost 1 base, and 5 bases lay in between. Germline CDR1 is MDHEN and CDR2 is SYDVKM. The CDR3 is CASSLWTGTDTQYF. CDR3 bases: TGTGCCAGCAGTTTATGGACAGGCACAGATACGCAGTATTTT.

The rearrangement uses TRBV5-1 and TRBJ2-7, with a tentative D call TRBD2 (5 bases). Germline-derived CDR1 and CDR2 are SGHRS and YFSETQ. V was cut by 0 bases and J by 6 bases, with 7 bases left in between. The CDR3 totals 12 residues. The CDR3 DNA reads TGCGCCAGCAGCTTGGAGGCGGGCGAGCAGTACTTC. This translates into CASSLEAGEQYF. The entire variable domain, with the rest obtained from reference TRBV5-1 and TRBJ2-7, is as follows: KAGVTQTPRYLIKTRGQQVTLSCSPISGHRSVSWYQQTPGQGLQFLFEYFSETQRNKGNFPGRFSGRQFSNSRSEMNVSTLELGDSALYLCASSLEAGEQYFGPGTRLTVT.

V gene TRBV7-9 combines with J gene TRBJ1-1; D is uncertain. CDR1 and CDR2 from the germline V gene are SEHNR and FQNEAQ (reference sequence). CDR3 length equals 16 residues. V was clipped by 5 bases and J by 0 bases, with 16 bases between them. CDR3 protein: CASSRGAGFLNTEAFF. The CDR3 DNA follows: TGTGCCAGCAGCCGAGGTGCAGGATTCCTGAACACTGAAGCTTTCTTT.

The rearrangement joins TRBV7-6 to TRBJ2-7, with D possibly matching TRBD1 (6 bases). The germline CDR1 and CDR2 sequences are SGHVS and FNYEAQ. V was cut by 3 bases and J by 7 bases, with 19 bases left in between. This CDR3 spans 15 amino acids. CDR3 sequence: CASSLGGPRGLEQYF. CDR3 in DNA: TGTGCCAGCAGCTTGGGTGGGCCTAGGGGGTTGGAGCAGTACTTC.

The rearrangement links TRBV6-4 to TRBJ2-1; tentative D call: TRBD1 (6 bases). Trimming left V 0 bases short and J 7 bases short, with 10 bases between. The CDR3 spans 14 residues. Germline lookup yields CDR1 MRHNA and CDR2 SNTAGT. CDR3 in amino acids: CASSDSGQRNEQFF. In nucleotides, the CDR3 is TGTGCCAGCAGTGACTCCGGACAGAGAAATGAGCAGTTCTTC.

V gene TRBV2 combines with J gene TRBJ2-7, with 7 bases fitting TRBD1. The CDR3 spans 14 residues. CDR1 is SNHLY, CDR2 FYNNEI, per germline. With V trimmed by 6 bases and J by 1 base, 6 bases remained unmatched. The CDR3 loop reads CASSNEQGSYEQYF. The CDR3 DNA is TGTGCCAGCAGCAATGAACAGGGGTCCTACGAGCAGTACTTC.

The chain recombines TRBV4-1 with TRBJ2-7; D gene unclear. This CDR3 is built from 13 residues. V lost 3 bases and J 2 bases, leaving 8 bases between the germline ends. CDR1 and CDR2 from the germline V gene are MGHRA and YSYEKL. The CDR3 nucleotides are TGCGCCAGCAGCCACGGTCAAGCCTACGAGCAGTACTTC. Protein product: CASSHGQAYEQYF.

The V gene is TRBV6-5, the J gene TRBJ2-7, with 8 bases identical to TRBD1. The CDR3 is made up of 13 amino acids. Unmatched junction bases numbered 2, after V lost 5 bases and J lost 2 bases. CDR1 and CDR2 from the germline V gene are MNHEY and SVGAGI. CDR3 coding DNA: TGTGCCAGCAGTAAGGGACAGGCCTACGAGCAGTACTTC. Residues: CASSKGQAYEQYF.

This chain uses TRBV27 with TRBJ1-5, with D tentatively TRBD1 (5 bases). Germline V lookup: CDR1 MNHEY, CDR2 SMNVEV (reference sequence). The CDR3 sequence is 15 residues long. Trimming pared 3 bases from V and 3 bases from J, leaving 12 bases between. This chain's CDR3 is CASSFERGPNQPQHF. The CDR3 DNA follows: TGTGCCAGCAGTTTCGAGCGGGGCCCCAATCAGCCCCAGCATTTT.

This chain connects TRBV19 to TRBJ1-5, with 9 bases aligning to TRBD1. This CDR3 spans 15 amino acids. Germline V lookup: CDR1 LNHDA, CDR2 SQIVND (reference sequence). Germline trimming cut 6 bases from V and 7 bases from J; bases unmatched to any gene: 10. CDR3 nucleotides: TGTGCCAGTAGCAAGGGACAGGGTATGGGGCAGCCCCAGCATTTT. It translates to CASSKGQGMGQPQHF. The full variable domain, its missing parts supplied by reference TRBV19 and TRBJ1-5, is DGGITQSPKYLFRKEGQNVTLSCEQNLNHDAMYWYRQDPGQGLRLIYYSQIVNDFQKGDIAEGYSVSREKKESFPLTVTSAQKNPTAFYLCASSKGQGMGQPQHFGDGTRLSIL.

This chain links TRBV4-1 with TRBJ2-1; TRBD2 aligns across 8 bases. The CDR3 is 17 residues long. Germline loops: CDR1 MGHRA, CDR2 YSYEKL. V shed 1 base, J shed 9 bases, and the junction held 14 bases outside the gene matches. The CDR3 bases are TGCGCCAGCAGCCAAGGGCTAGCGGGCCCTCCCCCTCGTGAGCAGTTCTTC. This sequence encodes CASSQGLAGPPPREQFF.

V gene TRBV7-9 combines with J gene TRBJ2-2; 7 positions match TRBD2. The CDR3 loop spans 16 amino acids. The V gene end was trimmed by 3 bases and the J gene end by 4 bases; junction bases not matched to a gene: 8. Germline CDR1 SEHNR, CDR2 FQNEAQ (reference sequence). CDR3 protein: CASSFWREIGTGELFF. DNA of the CDR3: TGTGCCAGCAGCTTCTGGCGGGAGATTGGCACCGGGGAGCTGTTTTTT.

V and J are TRBV29-1 and TRBJ2-7, with 7 bases that match TRBD2. CDR1 and CDR2 (germline): SQVTM, ANQGSEA. CDR3 length: 12 amino acids. With 4 bases clipped from V and 0 bases from J, the junction kept 0 bases outside the gene matches. The chain's CDR3 is CSVGGGSYEQYF. CDR3 nucleotide sequence: TGCAGCGTTGGGGGGGGCTCCTACGAGCAGTACTTC.

The chain is built from TRBV5-1 and TRBJ2-1, with D tentatively TRBD2 (6 bases). Germline CDR1 SGHRS, CDR2 YFSETQ. The CDR3 is 15 amino acids. With 3 bases removed from V and 2 bases from J, the gap between germline ends came to 12 bases. CDR3 sequence (DNA): TGCGCCAGCAGCTGGGGCGGGGCCACCTACAATGAGCAGTTCTTC. Its translation: CASSWGGATYNEQFF.

V and J are TRBV5-1 and TRBJ1-4, with 10 bases matching TRBD1. Trimming cost V 4 bases and J 4 bases; bases outside gene matches: 4. The germline CDR1 and CDR2 sequences are SGHRS and YFSETQ. The CDR3 runs to 15 residues. CDR3 amino acids: CASSQGQGVNEKLFF. The CDR3 nucleotides read TGCGCCAGCAGCCAAGGACAGGGGGTTAATGAAAAACTGTTTTTT.

This sequence joins TRBV9 and TRBJ2-2; D ambiguous. Germline values: CDR1 SGDLS, CDR2 YYNGEE. The CDR3 spans 12 residues. The V gene lost 0 bases and the J gene lost 8 bases, with 5 bases spanning the gap. Here the CDR3 DNA reads TGTGCCAGCAGCGTAGCTGGGGGGGAGCTGTTTTTT. Translation gives CASSVAGGELFF. The full variable domain, rest sourced from reference TRBV9 and TRBJ2-2, is DSGVTQTPKHLITATGQRVTLRCSPRSGDLSVYWYQQSLDQGLQFLIQYYNGEERAKGNILERFSAQQFPDLHSELNLSSLELGDSALYFCASSVAGGELFFGEGSRLTVL.

CDR3 DNA sequence: TGTGCCACCAGCAGAGATAGCAGGGGGCGCAACGAGCAGTACTTC. Its protein is CATSRDSRGRNEQYF. This rearrangement joins TRBV15 to TRBJ2-7; TRBD1 aligns across 8 bases. The ends lost 0 bases at V and 5 bases at J; junction bases unmatched: 6. Germline CDR1 is LNHNV and CDR2 is YYDKDF (reference sequence). This CDR3 contains 15 residues.

This chain connects TRBV30 to TRBJ1-3, with a tentative D call TRBD1 (5 bases). Germline V gives CDR1 GTSNPN, CDR2 SVGIG (reference sequence). V was cut by 2 bases and J by 8 bases, with 10 bases left in between. The CDR3 length is 12 residues. The CDR3 here is CAWSSDRDTIYF. Here the CDR3 DNA reads TGTGCCTGGAGTAGTGACAGAGACACCATATATTTT.

The genes are TRBV2 and TRBJ2-3, with D possibly TRBD2 on 6 matching bases. The CDR3 is 14 amino acids. Germline loops: CDR1 SNHLY, CDR2 FYNNEI. Trimming left V 5 bases short and J 3 bases short, with 12 bases between. The CDR3 region has the DNA TGTGCCAGCAGTCCAGTCGGGGGTACAGATACGCAGTATTTT. The encoded protein is CASSPVGGTDTQYF.

The chain has TRBV27 and TRBJ2-5; TRBD2 aligns across 7 bases. V lost 5 bases and J lost 1; bases outside the gene matches: 10. Per the germline V gene, CDR1 is MNHEY and CDR2 is SMNVEV (reference sequence). This CDR3 comprises 16 residues. The CDR3 reads CASSLGLVGGQETQYF. DNA for the CDR3: TGTGCCAGCAGTCTCGGACTAGTCGGGGGCCAAGAGACCCAGTACTTC.

V is TRBV30 and J is TRBJ1-6; D may be TRBD1 (6 bases). Germline V gene lookup returns CDR1 GTSNPN and CDR2 SVGIG (reference sequence). The CDR3 is 11 amino acids. The CDR3, as DNA: TGTGCGTCAGGGGAGAATTCACCCCTCCACTTT. Translated, it gives CASGENSPLHF.

The genes are TRBV11-3 and TRBJ2-1, with 7 positions matching TRBD2. The V segment lost 5 bases and the J segment 5 bases; nucleotides outside the gene matches: 6. Germline CDR1 and CDR2: SGHNT and YENEEA. This CDR3 has 14 residues. CDR3 region: CASSPEAGDNEQFF. CDR3 in DNA: TGTGCCAGCAGCCCCGAGGCGGGAGACAATGAGCAGTTCTTC.

This clone occurred once. The chain recombines TRBV19 with TRBJ1-5, with TRBD1 as a possible D gene (5 bases). From germline, CDR1 is LNHDA and CDR2 SQIVND (reference sequence). The CDR3 loop spans 14 amino acids. V was cut by 3 bases and J by 6 bases, with 12 bases left in between. The CDR3 DNA reads TGTGCCAGTAGTATGGGGGGTTCAGGTCAGCCCCAGCATTTT. It codes for CASSMGGSGQPQHF. The full variable domain, in which reference TRBV19 and TRBJ1-5 provide the parts outside the CDR3, is DGGITQSPKYLFRKEGQNVTLSCEQNLNHDAMYWYRQDPGQGLRLIYYSQIVNDFQKGDIAEGYSVSREKKESFPLTVTSAQKNPTAFYLCASSMGGSGQPQHFGDGTRLSIL.

This clone was found once. The chain has TRBV19 and TRBJ2-1; D not certain. The CDR3 sequence is 12 residues long. Germline-derived CDR1 and CDR2 are LNHDA and SQIVND (reference sequence). Deletions cut 3 bases from V and 10 bases from J, with 10 bases between. The CDR3 nucleotides read TGTGCCAGTAGTATTCTCTCTCGGGAGCAGTTCTTC. This codes for CASSILSREQFF.

The J gene is TRBJ2-7, the V gene TRBV21-1; the table names TRBD2, a call not compared with the DNA. TRBV21-1 is annotated as a pseudogene. The CDR3 consists of 16 residues. The CDR3 is CASSKSRTSDSYEQYF. The CDR3 DNA sequence: TGTGCCAGCAGCAAAAGTCGCACTAGCGATTCCTACGAGCAGTACTTC.

The chain recombines TRBV4-1 with TRBJ2-1; D perhaps matches TRBD2 (6 bases). The CDR3 is made up of 14 amino acids. Germline V CDR1 and CDR2: MGHRA, YSYEKL. V was clipped by 5 bases and J by 5 bases, with 13 bases between them. The CDR3 DNA is TGCGCCAGCAGCTTAAGACTAGGAAACAATGAGCAGTTCTTC. As protein: CASSLRLGNNEQFF.

CDR3 sequence: CASSQVGVRTDTQYF. The CDR3 nucleotides are TGCGCCAGCAGCCAGGTGGGAGTAAGGACAGATACGCAGTATTTT. The gene calls are TRBV4-1 and TRBJ2-3, with a possible D match to TRBD2 (5 bases). Deletions cut 3 bases from V and 3 bases from J, with 13 bases between. The CDR3 consists of 15 residues. The germline CDR1 and CDR2 sequences are MGHRA and YSYEKL.

CDR3 protein: CASRATSGNYNEQFF. CDR3 DNA sequence: TGTGCCAGCAGGGCTACTAGCGGGAACTACAATGAGCAGTTCTTC. The rearrangement links TRBV2 to TRBJ2-1, with 10 bases matching TRBD2. Per germline, CDR1 SNHLY and CDR2 FYNNEI. V dropped 6 bases and J dropped 3; count of bases not matched to a gene: 5. The CDR3 runs 15 residues. The full variable domain, rest sourced from reference TRBV2 and TRBJ2-1, is EPEVTQTPSHQVTQMGQEVILRCVPISNHLYFYWYRQILGQKVEFLVSFYNNEISEKSEIFDDQFSVERPDGSNFTLKIRSTKLEDSAMYFCASRATSGNYNEQFFGPGTRLTVL.

V usage is TRBV7-3 and J usage is TRBJ2-2; 10 positions match TRBD2. V was pared by 6 bases and J by 3 bases, with 4 bases of the junction left unmatched. The CDR3 is made up of 15 amino acids. The germline V gene encodes CDR1 SGHTA and CDR2 FQGTGA. The CDR3 loop reads CASRAAGGYTGELFF. The DNA of the CDR3 is TGTGCCAGCAGGGCAGCGGGAGGGTACACCGGGGAGCTGTTTTTT.